Presented here are 2 T cell receptor beta chains from one specimen sequenced in a study of T cells in Graves' hyperthyroidism and ophthalmopathy. Amplification targeted TCR beta CDR3 regions from RNA transcripts. Researchers ran a first-round RT-PCR on the TCR CDR3 using the HTBI primer set. TCRdb re-derived calls from the multiplex PCR reads in MiXCR, one entry per CDR3 protein. The data hold nearly 600,000 distinct CDR3 sequences, with approximately 14% observed a single time. Sequences were obtained from blood. Receptor source: a woman younger than 45 with Graves' hyperthyroidism that later progressed to Graves' ophthalmopathy.

The chain recombines TRBV20-1 with TRBJ1-2, with TRBD1 matching 10 bases. After removal of 3 bases from V and 8 bases from J, the junction contained 6 bases not matched to a gene. From germline, CDR1 is DFQATT and CDR2 SNEGSKA (reference sequence). The CDR3 covers 13 residues. The CDR3 is CSASSGTGDGYTF. CDR3 DNA: TGCAGTGCTAGCTCCGGGACAGGGGACGGCTACACCTTC.

This clonotype has only a few counts. This sequence joins TRBV7-8 and TRBJ1-5; D is unresolved. Trimming took off 2 bases at V and 6 bases at J, with 11 bases between the two ends. CDR1 and CDR2 from the germline V gene are SGHVS and FQNEAQ. CDR3 size: 14 residues. In DNA, the CDR3 is TGTGCCAGCAGCTTATATCCGGACGGTCAGCCCCAGCATTTT. This codes for CASSLYPDGQPQHF. Using reference TRBV7-8 and TRBJ1-5 for the parts outside the CDR3, the full variable domain is GAGVSQSPRYKVAKRGQDVALRCDPISGHVSLFWYQQALGQGPEFLTYFQNEAQLDKSGLPSDRFFAERPEGSVSTLKIQRTQQEDSAVYLCASSLYPDGQPQHFGDGTRLSIL.